A selection of T cell receptor beta chains follows, all from one sample in a study of OX40 agonist ivuxolimab in advanced cancers. TCRdb's table, derived via immunoSEQ multiplex PCR, lists solely in-frame clones and lacks some. The repertoire includes just under 85,000 clones, 70% to 85% of them detected once, and under 8% sits in the top ten. Sequences were derived from CD4+ or CD8+ T cells sorted from blood, sampled in a trial of the OX40 agonist ivuxolimab. The receptors here all came from an adult with an advanced solid tumor such as melanoma, head and neck, liver or kidney cancer. The CDR3 runs from the conserved cysteine through the conserved F or W. D genes are given only for firm matches. Some rows mark clone size as missing; the rest say once, few, many or name a class of expanded clone.

CDR3: CATSLQGGSEKLFF
DNA: TGTGCCACCAGTTTACAGGGAGGTAGTGAAAAACTGTTTTTT
J: TRBJ1-4
V: TRBV15
D: NA
size: NA

CDR3: CASSPQSAGQETQYF
DNA: TGTGCCAGCTCCCCGCAAAGTGCGGGGCAAGAGACCCAGTACTTC
J: TRBJ2-5
V: TRBV18
D: NA
size: NA

CDR3: CASSLVSPNEQFF
DNA: TGTGCCAGCAGTTTAGTATCCCCCAATGAGCAGTTCTTC
J: TRBJ2-1
V: TRBV27
D: NA
size: NA

CDR3: CASSSPGTGPEQFF
DNA: TGTGCCAGCAGCTCTCCCGGGACAGGGCCTGAGCAGTTCTTC
J: TRBJ2-1
V: TRBV7-9
D: TRBD1
size: NA

CDR3: CASTLLANTQYF
DNA: TGTGCCAGCACTCTACTAGCAAATACGCAGTATTTT
J: TRBJ2-3
V: TRBV6-1
D: NA
size: NA

CDR3: CASSFGLAGGQGTQYF
DNA: TGTGCCAGCAGCTTTGGACTAGCGGGGGGGCAGGGGACCCAGTACTTC
J: TRBJ2-5
V: TRBV11-3
D: TRBD2
size: NA

CDR3: CASSLADNEQFF
DNA: TGCGCCAGCAGCTTGGCAGACAATGAGCAGTTCTTC
J: TRBJ2-1
V: TRBV5-1
D: NA
size: NA

CDR3: CASSPGQGARTEAFF
DNA: TGTGCCAGCTCACCAGGTCAGGGGGCGAGGACTGAAGCTTTCTTT
J: TRBJ1-1
V: TRBV18
D: TRBD1
size: NA

CDR3: CASSTRDRAQETQYF
DNA: TGTGCCAGCAGCACGCGGGACAGGGCTCAAGAGACCCAGTACTTC
J: TRBJ2-5
V: TRBV13
D: TRBD1
size: NA

CDR3: CASWGRGYNEQFF
DNA: TGTGCCAGCTGGGGCAGGGGCTACAATGAGCAGTTCTTC
J: TRBJ2-1
V: TRBV6-1
D: NA
size: few

CDR3: CAISEGEVQPQHF
DNA: TGTGCCATCAGTGAGGGGGAGGTTCAGCCCCAGCATTTT
J: TRBJ1-5
V: TRBV10-3
D: NA
size: NA

CDR3: CASSPTGIRDSSGNTIYF
DNA: TGTGCCAGCAGCCCGACAGGGATTAGGGATTCCTCTGGAAACACCATATATTTT
J: TRBJ1-3
V: TRBV9
D: TRBD1
size: few

CDR3: CAVLGGSGYNEQFF
DNA: TGTGCCGTCCTCGGGGGGTCGGGGTACAATGAGCAGTTCTTC
J: TRBJ2-1
V: TRBV30
D: TRBD2
size: NA

CDR3: CASSATVLNTEAFF
DNA: TGCGCCAGCTCCGCGACAGTACTGAACACTGAAGCTTTCTTT
J: TRBJ1-1
V: TRBV10-1
D: NA
size: NA

CDR3: CASSSKREFEQFF
DNA: TGTGCCAGCTCTTCGAAGCGGGAGTTTGAGCAGTTCTTC
J: TRBJ2-1
V: TRBV6-6
D: TRBD2
size: NA

CDR3: CASSLVRLGGVQFF
DNA: TGTGCCAGCAGCTTAGTAAGACTAGGGGGAGTGCAGTTCTTC
J: TRBJ2-1
V: TRBV7-2
D: NA
size: NA

CDR3: CASSLRTSGREGAKNIQYF
DNA: TGCGCCAGCAGCCTCCGGACTAGCGGGAGAGAAGGAGCCAAAAACATTCAGTACTTC
J: TRBJ2-4
V: TRBV4-1
D: TRBD2
size: NA

CDR3: CATRRGMITEAFF
DNA: TGTGCCACAAGGAGGGGCATGATCACTGAAGCTTTCTTT
J: TRBJ1-1
V: TRBV6-5
D: NA
size: NA

CDR3: CASSIAGAVGYTF
DNA: TGTGCCAGTAGTATAGCAGGGGCGGTTGGCTACACCTTC
J: TRBJ1-2
V: TRBV19
D: NA
size: NA

CDR3: CASSADRPNTEAFF
DNA: TGTGCCAGTAGTGCGGACAGACCCAACACTGAAGCTTTCTTT
J: TRBJ1-1
V: TRBV19
D: NA
size: NA

CDR3: CASSYSRAGEQYF
DNA: TGTGCCAGCAGTTACTCGCGCGCGGGCGAGCAGTACTTC
J: TRBJ2-7
V: TRBV6-5
D: NA
size: once

CDR3: CASSIALTSGIYEQYF
DNA: TGTGCCAGTAGTATAGCTCTGACTAGCGGTATCTACGAGCAGTACTTC
J: TRBJ2-7
V: TRBV19
D: TRBD2
size: NA